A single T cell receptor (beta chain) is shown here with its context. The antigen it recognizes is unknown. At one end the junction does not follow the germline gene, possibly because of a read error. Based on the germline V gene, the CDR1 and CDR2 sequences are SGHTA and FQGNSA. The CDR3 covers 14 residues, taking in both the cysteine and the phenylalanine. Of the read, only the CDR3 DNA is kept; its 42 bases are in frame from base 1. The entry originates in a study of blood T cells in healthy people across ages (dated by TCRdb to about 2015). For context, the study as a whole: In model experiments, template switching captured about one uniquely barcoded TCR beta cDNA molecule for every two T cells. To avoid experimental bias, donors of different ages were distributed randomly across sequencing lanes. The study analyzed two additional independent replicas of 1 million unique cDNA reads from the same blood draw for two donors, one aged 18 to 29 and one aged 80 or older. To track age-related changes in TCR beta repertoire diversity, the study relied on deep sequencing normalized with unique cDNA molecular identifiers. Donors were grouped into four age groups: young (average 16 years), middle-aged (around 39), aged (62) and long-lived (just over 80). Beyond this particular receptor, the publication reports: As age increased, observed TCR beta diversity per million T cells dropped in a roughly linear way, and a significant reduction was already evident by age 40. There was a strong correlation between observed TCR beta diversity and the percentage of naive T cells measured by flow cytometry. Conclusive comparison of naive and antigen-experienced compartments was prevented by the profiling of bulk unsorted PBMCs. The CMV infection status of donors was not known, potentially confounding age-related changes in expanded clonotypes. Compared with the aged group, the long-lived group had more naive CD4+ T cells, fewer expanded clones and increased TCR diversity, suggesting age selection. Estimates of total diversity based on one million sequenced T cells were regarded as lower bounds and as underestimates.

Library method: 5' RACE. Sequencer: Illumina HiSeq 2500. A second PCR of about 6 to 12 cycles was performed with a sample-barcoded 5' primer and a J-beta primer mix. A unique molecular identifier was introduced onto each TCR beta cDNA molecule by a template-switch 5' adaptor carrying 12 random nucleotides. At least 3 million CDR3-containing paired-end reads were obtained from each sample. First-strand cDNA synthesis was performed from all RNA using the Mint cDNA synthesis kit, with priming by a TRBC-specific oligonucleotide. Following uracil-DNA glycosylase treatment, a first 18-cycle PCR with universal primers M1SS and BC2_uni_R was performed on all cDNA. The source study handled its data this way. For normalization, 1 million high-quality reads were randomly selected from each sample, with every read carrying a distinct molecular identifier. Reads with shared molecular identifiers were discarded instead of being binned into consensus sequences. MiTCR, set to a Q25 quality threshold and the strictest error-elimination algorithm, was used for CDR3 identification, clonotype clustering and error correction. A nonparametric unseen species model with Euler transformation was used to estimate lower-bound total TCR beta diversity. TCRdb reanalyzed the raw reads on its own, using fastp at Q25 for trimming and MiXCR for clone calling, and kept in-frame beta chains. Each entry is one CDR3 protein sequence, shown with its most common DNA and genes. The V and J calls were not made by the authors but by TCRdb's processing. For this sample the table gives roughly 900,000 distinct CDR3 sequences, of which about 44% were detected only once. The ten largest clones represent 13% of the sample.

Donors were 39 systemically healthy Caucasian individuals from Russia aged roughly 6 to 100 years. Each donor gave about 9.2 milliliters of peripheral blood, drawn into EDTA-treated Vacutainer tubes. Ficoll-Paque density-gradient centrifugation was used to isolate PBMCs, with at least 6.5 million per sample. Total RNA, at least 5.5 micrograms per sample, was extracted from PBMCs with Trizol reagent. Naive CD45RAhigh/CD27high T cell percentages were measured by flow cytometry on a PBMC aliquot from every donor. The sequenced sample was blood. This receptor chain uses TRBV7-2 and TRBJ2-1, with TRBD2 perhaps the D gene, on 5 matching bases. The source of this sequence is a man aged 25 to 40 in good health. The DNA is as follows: TGTGCCGGCAGCGTAGGCGGGTCCTACAATGAGCAGTTCTTC. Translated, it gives CAGSVGGSYNEQFF.